A selection of T cell receptor beta chains follows, all from one sample in a study of radiation and T cells in renal cell carcinoma. Clones were read by immunoSEQ multiplex PCR, and TCRdb kept only the in-frame ones, dropping some. The sample has just over 15,000 clones, 64% seen once. The material sequenced was tumor tissue, taken from a patient whose treatment included radiotherapy and nephrectomy. The receptor source for this set is a woman between 70 and 85 years old with renal cell carcinoma. CDR3s include the opening cysteine and the closing phenylalanine or tryptophan. A D gene is named only where the DNA matches it firmly. Size values are once, few and many counts, or a class for expanded clones, and some rows have none.

D	V	size	J	DNA	CDR3
TRBD2	TRBV5-1	.	TRBJ2-1	TGCGCCAGCAGCTTGGAACTAGCGGGGGTAGGCTCCTACAATGAGCAGTTCTTC	CASSLELAGVGSYNEQFF
TRBD1	TRBV7-3	few	TRBJ1-2	TGTGCCAGCGCCGAGGGGGCCAACTATGGCTACACCTTC	CASAEGANYGYTF
TRBD1	TRBV2	.	TRBJ2-7	TGTGCCAGCAGTTTTGGACAGGGCACCTACGAGCAGTACTTC	CASSFGQGTYEQYF
TRBD1	TRBV27	.	TRBJ2-1	TGTGCCAGCAGTCGGGGACAGACAGGATCGGGGCATGAGCAGTTCTTC	CASSRGQTGSGHEQFF
.	TRBV6-1	.	TRBJ2-3	TGTGCCAGCAGTGTAGGGCAATTCGGCACAGATACGCAGTATTTT	CASSVGQFGTDTQYF
.	TRBV10-3	.	TRBJ2-7	TGTGCCATCAGTGAGTCAGAGCAGGGTTCCTACGAGCAGTACTTC	CAISESEQGSYEQYF
TRBD1	TRBV6-1	few	TRBJ1-6	TGTGCCAGCAGAAAGACAGGGTTAGGTTCACCCCTCCACTTT	CASRKTGLGSPLHF
.	TRBV19	few	TRBJ1-1	TGTGCCAGTAGTAGAGGACAGCATGAAGCTTTCTTT	CASSRGQHEAFF
TRBD2	TRBV6-1	.	TRBJ2-1	TGTGCCAGCAGTGAAACTAGCGGGGGGTCCTCCTACAATGAGCAGTTCTTC	CASSETSGGSSYNEQFF
TRBD2	TRBV7-9	.	TRBJ2-3	TGTGCCAGCAGCCTTCGGGGGGGCTTTACAGATACGCAGTATTTT	CASSLRGGFTDTQYF
.	TRBV2	.	TRBJ1-6	TGTGCCAGCAGTGATCTCCGTGCCGGTAATTCACCCCTCCACTTT	CASSDLRAGNSPLHF
TRBD2	TRBV25-1	.	TRBJ2-2	TGTGCCAGCAGTACCCCCTCCGGACTAGCGGGACCCACCGGGGAGCTGTTTTTT	CASSTPSGLAGPTGELFF
.	TRBV30	medium-sized	TRBJ2-7	TGTGCCTGGAGTGGAAGGGAACCCTACGAGCAGTACTTC	CAWSGREPYEQYF
.	TRBV7-2	.	TRBJ2-5	TGTGCCAGCAGCTTTCCCGGGAGAAGAGCACAAGAGACCCAGTACTTC	CASSFPGRRAQETQYF
TRBD2	TRBV5-1	.	TRBJ2-7	TGCGCCATCAGCGCGGGACTAGCGGGAGTGTTGACCTACGAGCAGTACTTC	CAISAGLAGVLTYEQYF
.	TRBV6-5	.	TRBJ2-7	TGTGCCACCACCGACTACTCCTACGAGCAGTACTTC	CATTDYSYEQYF
.	TRBV4-1	.	TRBJ1-2	TGCGCCAGCAGCCAAGAGGTAACAGCAGATCATGGCTACACCTTC	CASSQEVTADHGYTF
TRBD1	TRBV4-1	.	TRBJ2-2	TGCGCCAGCAGCCAACTAGCCGGGACAGCGAACACCGGGGAGCTGTTTTTT	CASSQLAGTANTGELFF
TRBD1	TRBV7-2	.	TRBJ1-1	TGTGCCAGCAGCTTCGACAGGGTAAGCACTGAAGCTTTCTTT	CASSFDRVSTEAFF
.	TRBV6-9	.	TRBJ1-1	TGTGCCAGCAGCATGAACACTGAAGCTTTCTTT	CASSMNTEAFF
.	TRBV30	.	TRBJ1-6	TGTGCCTGGAGTGTAATTGGTTCACCCCTCCACTTT	CAWSVIGSPLHF
TRBD1	TRBV5-1	.	TRBJ1-5	TGCGCCAGCAGCGTTTCAGGGGGAAGCAATCAGCCCCAGCATTTT	CASSVSGGSNQPQHF
.	TRBV9	few	TRBJ2-2	TGTGCCAGCAGCGGTCTTCTACCCGGGGAGCTGTTTTTT	CASSGLLPGELFF
.	TRBV19	.	TRBJ1-5	TGTGCCAGTAGTATAGACTGGAGAAGCAATCAGCCCCAGCATTTT	CASSIDWRSNQPQHF
.	TRBV19	medium-sized	TRBJ1-5	TGTGCCAGTAGTACGACGAAGAATCAGCCCCAGCATTTT	CASSTTKNQPQHF
TRBD1	TRBV4-1	few	TRBJ1-4	TGCGCCAGCAGCCCTATGGACAGGAGTGGTGAAAAACTGTTTTTT	CASSPMDRSGEKLFF
.	TRBV14	.	TRBJ1-2	TGTGCCAGCAGCCAGGGGTATGGGTATGGCTACACCTTC	CASSQGYGYGYTF
.	TRBV5-6	.	TRBJ2-1	TGTGCCAGCAGCGCAGGAATAGCCGCCGGGGTAAGGAATGAGCAGTTCTTC	CASSAGIAAGVRNEQFF
.	TRBV10-2	few	TRBJ1-4	TGCGCCAGCAGTGACCACCGACGGGGTTCTAATGAAAAACTGTTTTTT	CASSDHRRGSNEKLFF
.	TRBV10-2	.	TRBJ2-7	TGCGCCAGCGTCCAGGGAGAGTACGAGCAGTACTTC	CASVQGEYEQYF
.	TRBV5-1	.	TRBJ2-5	TGCGCCAGCAGGACAGGTAGTGAGGAGACCCAGTACTTC	CASRTGSEETQYF
.	TRBV5-6	.	TRBJ1-6	TGTGCCAGCAGCGGCGGGATCATCGATTCACCCCTCCACTTT	CASSGGIIDSPLHF
.	TRBV5-1	few	TRBJ1-3	TGCGCCAGCAGCTACTCTGGAAACACCATATATTTT	CASSYSGNTIYF
TRBD1	TRBV5-4	.	TRBJ2-1	TGTGCCAGCAGCTTGGTAGGGGGCAACTACAATGAGCAGTTCTTC	CASSLVGGNYNEQFF
TRBD2	TRBV7-9	.	TRBJ2-7	TGTGCCAGCAGCTGGATGCGGGGGGACGAGCAGTACTTC	CASSWMRGDEQYF
.	TRBV6-6	few	TRBJ1-4	TGTGCCAGCAGTTACGGGAGGACAAGCGCTGAAAAACTGTTTTTT	CASSYGRTSAEKLFF
TRBD2	TRBV10-3	.	TRBJ2-3	TGTGCCATCAGTGGTCACAGGGAAGCTAGCGGGAGATTCACAGATACGCAGTATTTT	CAISGHREASGRFTDTQYF
TRBD1	TRBV5-1	.	TRBJ1-1	TGCGCCAGCAGCTCAAGTTCAGGGGGCACTGAAGCTTTCTTT	CASSSSSGGTEAFF
TRBD1	TRBV6-5	.	TRBJ1-5	TGTGCCCACAGCGTTGACAGGGGGGTTGATCAGCCCCAGCATTTT	CAHSVDRGVDQPQHF
.	TRBV5-5	few	TRBJ1-4	TGTGCCAGCAGCTTGTGGACAGACGAAAAACTGTTTTTT	CASSLWTDEKLFF
.	TRBV27	.	TRBJ1-2	TGTGCCAGCAAAAGCCCTGCCGGGGTAAATTGGGGCTACACCTTC	CASKSPAGVNWGYTF
.	TRBV6-5	few	TRBJ1-1	TGTGCCAGCAGTTACAACAGAAGGGCCACTGAAGCTTTCTTT	CASSYNRRATEAFF
.	TRBV7-3	few	TRBJ2-3	TGTGCCAGCAGCTTAACGGGGCACCCCAATACGCAGTATTTT	CASSLTGHPNTQYF
.	TRBV21-1	.	TRBJ2-3	TGTGCCAGCAGACAGATCCCTAGCACAGATACGCAGTATTTT	CASRQIPSTDTQYF
.	TRBV29-1	.	TRBJ2-1	TGCAGCGCACAGAGCTCCTACAATGAGCAGTTCTTC	CSAQSSYNEQFF
.	TRBV7-6	.	TRBJ2-7	TGTGCCAGCAGCTTAGTGGGGGACGAGCAGTACTTC	CASSLVGDEQYF
TRBD2	TRBV4-2	.	TRBJ2-1	TGTGCCAGCAGCCAAGATCGATCCAGCGGGGGACATGAGCAGTTCTTC	CASSQDRSSGGHEQFF
TRBD2	TRBV6-5	few	TRBJ2-7	TGTGCCAGCAGTTACCTGAGCGGGAGGGCCTCCGAGCAGTACTTC	CASSYLSGRASEQYF